The 15 T cell receptor beta chains below come from one sample, sequenced in a study of T-cell memory formation after mild COVID-19. TCRdb re-called the 5' RACE reads through MiXCR, storing one row per CDR3 protein. The table records some 350,000 distinct CDR3 sequences, approximately 13% of them present only once. Input material: PBMCs or a T cell subset sorted from them (not recorded which). These receptors came from a man aged 18-30 years who had mild COVID-19 (a few samples of this study predate the infection). Cell type and time point are not known.

This clonotype was seen ten or more times. The chain uses TRBV15 and TRBJ2-5; 9 bases agree with TRBD1. CDR3 length: 15 residues. Unmatched junction bases numbered 8, after V lost 5 bases and J lost 4 bases. Germline CDR1 reads LNHNV; CDR2 reads YYDKDF (reference sequence). CDR3 coding DNA: TGTGCCACCAGCGGCCGGGACAGGGATTTAGAGACCCAGTACTTC. This encodes CATSGRDRDLETQYF.

In its sample, this clonotype was seen a few times. The rearrangement joins TRBV20-1 to TRBJ2-1, with D perhaps TRBD1 (6 bases). Germline V gene sequence: CDR1 DFQATT, CDR2 SNEGSKA (reference sequence). The CDR3 totals 15 residues. V was shortened by 0 bases and J by 2 bases, with 11 bases between the two germline ends. The CDR3 coding sequence is TGCAGTGCTAGAGATGTGACAGGAGCCTACAATGAGCAGTTCTTC. Protein product: CSARDVTGAYNEQFF.

The chain uses TRBV6-4 and TRBJ2-3; TRBD2 matches at 7 bases. Trimming took 2 bases from V and 2 from J; bases not matched to a gene: 7. CDR1 and CDR2 (germline): MRHNA, SNTAGT. The CDR3 runs 16 residues. CDR3 sequence reads: CASSDRGGPDTDTQYF. The DNA for the CDR3 is TGTGCCAGCAGTGACAGGGGAGGGCCAGACACAGATACGCAGTATTTT.

This chain joins TRBV7-3 and TRBJ2-5; D remains unclear. V was shortened by 11 bases and J by 5 bases, with 15 bases between the two germline ends. The CDR3 extends over 12 amino acids. Germline V gene lookup returns CDR1 SGHTA and CDR2 FQGTGA. CDR3 sequence reads: CARPSGLETQYF. In DNA, the CDR3 is TGTGCCCGGCCCTCCGGGTTGGAGACCCAGTACTTC.

The chain carries TRBV9 and TRBJ1-1, with D hard to call. The CDR3 extends over 13 amino acids. The ends were cut back, 3 bases at V and 1 base at J, with 7 bases in the middle. Germline V gene lookup returns CDR1 SGDLS and CDR2 YYNGEE. CDR3 residues: CASSGGPNTEAFF. The CDR3 DNA sequence: TGTGCCAGCAGCGGCGGACCGAACACTGAAGCTTTCTTT.

This chain links TRBV4-3 with TRBJ2-6; D remains unclear. Deletions cut 1 base from V and 0 bases from J, with 10 bases between. The CDR3 is 17 residues long. CDR1 and CDR2 (germline): LGHNA, YSLEER. CDR3 coding DNA: TGCGCCAGCAGCCAAGGCAACAGTCCCTCTGGGGCCAACGTCCTGACTTTC. Its translation is CASSQGNSPSGANVLTF.

This chain links TRBV5-1 with TRBJ1-2; no definite D call. Trimming removed 0 bases at V and 6 bases at J, with 12 bases between. The germline CDR1 and CDR2 sequences are SGHRS and YFSETQ. This CDR3 contains 14 residues. The CDR3 here is CASSLEQRLNGYTF. The CDR3 bases are TGCGCCAGCAGCTTGGAGCAAAGACTAAATGGCTACACCTTC.

The chain links TRBV6-6 to TRBJ2-7; tentatively, D is TRBD2 (6 bases). The CDR3 sequence is 13 residues long. CDR1 and CDR2 from the germline V gene are MNHNY and SVGAGI (reference sequence). The ends were cut back, 4 bases at V and 2 bases at J, with 9 bases in the middle. The CDR3 region has the DNA TGTGCCAGCAGTTCATGGGGGGCCTACGAGCAGTACTTC. Translating gives CASSSWGAYEQYF.

The chain recombines TRBV5-1 with TRBJ2-4, with D unresolved. The CDR3 is made up of 15 amino acids. Germline CDR1 reads SGHRS; CDR2 reads YFSETQ. V was cut by 1 base and J by 0 bases, with 8 bases left in between. The DNA of the CDR3 is TGCGCCAGCAGCTTGTTAGGTTCAGCCAAAAACATTCAGTACTTC. Translated: CASSLLGSAKNIQYF. Full variable domain (remainder filled in from reference TRBV5-1 and TRBJ2-4): KAGVTQTPRYLIKTRGQQVTLSCSPISGHRSVSWYQQTPGQGLQFLFEYFSETQRNKGNFPGRFSGRQFSNSRSEMNVSTLELGDSALYLCASSLLGSAKNIQYFGAGTRLSVL.

The rearrangement joins TRBV12-3 or TRBV12-4 to TRBJ1-2, with 7 bases identical to TRBD1. V trimming: 4 bases; J trimming: 6 bases; junction bases outside the gene matches: 5. This CDR3 is 13 amino acids long. CDR3 residues: CASSYAGTDGYTF. The CDR3 DNA reads TGTGCCAGCAGTTATGCCGGGACAGATGGCTACACCTTC.

This clonotype has a handful of counts. The V gene is TRBV4-3, the J gene TRBJ2-7, with D perhaps TRBD1 or TRBD2 (5 bases each). CDR3 length: 17 residues. The V and J ends lost 1 base and 5 bases respectively, with 21 bases between them. The V gene's germline CDR1 is LGHNA and CDR2 YSLEER. The CDR3 protein is CASSQVSVGAGTNEQYF. CDR3 nucleotide sequence: TGCGCCAGCAGCCAAGTTTCAGTAGGGGCAGGGACGAACGAGCAGTACTTC.

This clonotype came up many times. The rearrangement uses TRBV7-2 and TRBJ2-1; D is possibly TRBD1 or TRBD2 (5 bases each). The length of the CDR3 is 13 residues. V was cut by 5 bases and J by 9 bases, with 14 bases left in between. The germline gives CDR1 SGHTA, CDR2 FQGNSA. The CDR3 is CASSQSRDGEQFF. CDR3 nucleotides: TGTGCCAGCAGCCAAAGTAGGGACGGTGAGCAGTTCTTC.

The chain uses TRBV5-5 and TRBJ1-5; a possible D gene is TRBD1 (6 bases). The V and J ends lost 4 bases and 5 bases respectively, with 16 bases between them. This CDR3 is built from 15 residues. CDR1 and CDR2 from the germline V gene are SGHKS and YYEKEE (reference sequence). The CDR3 nucleotides read TGTGCCAGCAGCCCGATGGGGGACAAACATCAGCCCCAGCATTTT. Its protein is CASSPMGDKHQPQHF.

This clonotype was picked up a small number of times. The chain couples TRBV19 to TRBJ1-5; 8 bases match TRBD1. There are 15 residues in the CDR3. Per the germline V gene, CDR1 is LNHDA and CDR2 is SQIVND (reference sequence). V trimming: 4 bases; J trimming: 6 bases; junction bases outside the gene matches: 8. CDR3 protein: CASSRIQGGSQPQHF. As DNA, the CDR3 is TGTGCCAGTAGTAGGATACAGGGGGGTTCTCAGCCCCAGCATTTT.

This clonotype was counted between two and nine times. The chain carries TRBV20-1 and TRBJ2-3, with 7 bases fitting TRBD2. CDR1 and CDR2 (germline): DFQATT, SNEGSKA (reference sequence). The CDR3 contains 15 residues. The V and J ends lost 2 bases and 0 bases, in that order; junction bases with no gene match: 5. The CDR3: CSARSWRESTDTQYF. In DNA, the CDR3 is TGCAGTGCTAGAAGCTGGCGGGAGAGCACAGATACGCAGTATTTT.